This T cell receptor beta chain is drawn from a study of cytomegalovirus exposure and HLA in healthy donors. Looking at the study overall: T cells numbering around 190 million yielded 95 million to 140 million unique TCR beta sequences in an earlier analysis.

The PCR used 60 Vbeta and 13 Jbeta primers. Produced via immunoSEQ multiplex PCR; TCRdb's table is partial and in-frame only. The sample yields about 130,000 clones, around 67% seen once. Findings and limits, study-wide: Cytomegalovirus-associated status was assigned to some 180 TCR beta chains. As was reported, the classifier diagnosed cytomegalovirus status with high specificity and sensitivity. The only immune exposure information that was available was CMV serostatus.

Trimming took 4 bases from V and 5 from J, leaving 12 bases between them. There are 14 residues in the CDR3. CDR1 ENHRY and CDR2 SYGVKD come from the germline V gene. To note about this clone: The antigen is unknown.

This clonotype was sampled from a man between 18 and 35 years old in good health and CMV-seropositive. This chain joins TRBV10-3 and TRBJ1-5; D perhaps matches TRBD1 (6 bases). The sequencing input was PBMCs. The CDR3 DNA reads TGTGCCATCAGTGGTACAGGGAGGGATCAGCCCCAGCATTTT. As protein: CAISGTGRDQPQHF.